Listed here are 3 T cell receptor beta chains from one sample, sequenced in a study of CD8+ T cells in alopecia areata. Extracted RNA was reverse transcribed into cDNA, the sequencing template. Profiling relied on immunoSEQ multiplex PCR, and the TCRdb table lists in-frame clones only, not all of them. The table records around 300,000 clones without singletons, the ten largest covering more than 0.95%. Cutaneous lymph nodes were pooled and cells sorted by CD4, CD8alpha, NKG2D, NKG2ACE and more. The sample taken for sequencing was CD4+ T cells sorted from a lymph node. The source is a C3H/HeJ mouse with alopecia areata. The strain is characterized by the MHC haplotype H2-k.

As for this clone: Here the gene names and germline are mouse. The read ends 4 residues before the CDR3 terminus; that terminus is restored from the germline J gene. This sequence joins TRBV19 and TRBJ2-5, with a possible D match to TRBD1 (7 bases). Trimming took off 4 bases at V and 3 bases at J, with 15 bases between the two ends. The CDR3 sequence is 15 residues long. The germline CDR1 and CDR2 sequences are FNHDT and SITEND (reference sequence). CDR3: CASSYKGAPQDTQYF. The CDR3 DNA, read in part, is TGTGCCAGCAGTTATAAGGGGGCGCCGCAAGAC.

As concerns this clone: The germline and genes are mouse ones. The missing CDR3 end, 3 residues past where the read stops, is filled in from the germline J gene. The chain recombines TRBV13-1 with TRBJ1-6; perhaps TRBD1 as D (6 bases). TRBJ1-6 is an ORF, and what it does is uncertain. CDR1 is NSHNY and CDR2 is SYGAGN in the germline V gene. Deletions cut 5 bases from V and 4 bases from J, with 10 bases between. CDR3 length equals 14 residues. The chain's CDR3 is CASREQGYNSPLYF. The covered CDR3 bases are TGTGCCAGCAGGGAACAGGGATATAATTCGCCC.

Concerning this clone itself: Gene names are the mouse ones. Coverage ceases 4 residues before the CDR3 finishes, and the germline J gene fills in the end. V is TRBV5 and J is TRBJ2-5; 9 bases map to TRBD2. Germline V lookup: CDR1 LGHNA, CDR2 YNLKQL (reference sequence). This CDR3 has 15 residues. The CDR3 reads CASSSPGTGLDTQYF. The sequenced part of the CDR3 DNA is TGTGCCAGCAGCTCCCCCGGGACTGGGTTAGAC.